In its sample, the clone carrying this TCR beta chain was seen a few times. TCRdb reprocessed the RT-PCR reads via MiXCR and lists one record per CDR3 protein. The sample shows more than 550,000 distinct CDR3 sequences, 13% to 15% of them seen only once. This CDR3 is 14 amino acids long. Trimming cost V 8 bases and J 4 bases, with 20 bases left between them. Germline loops: CDR1 SQVTM, CDR2 ANQGSEA. The sample comprised memory CD4+ T cells from blood. V and J are TRBV29-1 and TRBJ2-5; D may be TRBD2 (6 bases). The receptor's source is a female donor in good health, serving as a healthy control. CDR3 protein: CSLLRGGYGETQYF. CDR3 DNA sequence: TGCAGCCTCCTCCGTGGGGGGTATGGAGAGACCCAGTACTTC.